The entry that follows covers one TCR beta chain sequence. Germline and junction disagree at one end, which may indicate a read error. The sample is drawn from a study of T cell changes during pregnancy in multiple sclerosis. The table came from immunoSEQ multiplex PCR; TCRdb's copy has only in-frame clones and leaves some out. The table records 45,000 to 60,000 clones, 80% to 95% of them present only once. The CDR3 length is 11 residues. The germline CDR1 and CDR2 sequences are DFQATT and SNEGSKA (reference sequence). The sample here was CD4+ T cells from peripheral blood mononuclear cells, taken after pregnancy. The sequence was collected from a female donor in good health, enrolled as a control in a pregnancy study. The rearrangement uses TRBV20-1 and TRBJ1-2; D is uncertain. The CDR3 DNA reads as TGCAGCGCTAGCCACATCTATGGCTACACCTTC. Amino acid sequence: CSASHIYGYTF.